This T cell receptor (beta chain) was recorded in a study of T cells in Graves' hyperthyroidism and ophthalmopathy. The CDR3 spans 14 residues. V gave up 4 bases and J gave up 7 bases, with 16 bases separating them. The germline V gene has CDR1 SGHDN and CDR2 FVKESK. This clonotype was recorded a few times. A NOSPECS grade of at least 4, a Clinical Activity Score of at least 3 and duration under 3 months were recorded in ophthalmopathy patients. Lactation, pregnancy, other autoimmune disease or uncontrolled infection led to exclusion of patients. Each diagnosis drew on symptoms, thyroxine, TRAb, thyroid ultrasound and orbital computed tomography findings. It was RNA transcripts that yielded the amplified TCR beta CDR3 regions. In the first-round RT-PCR of the TCR CDR3, the HTBI primer set was used. One entry per CDR3 protein results from TCRdb running MiXCR on the multiplex PCR reads. The repertoire holds some 530,000 distinct CDR3 sequences, roughly 22% seen once, with around 50% in the top ten.

This clonotype originated in a woman in her sixties or seventies with Graves' ophthalmopathy. The V call is TRBV14, the J call TRBJ2-5; possible D gene TRBD1, 6 bases. Material for sequencing was blood. The CDR3 spells CASSRGTPKGTQYF. The CDR3 nucleotides are TGTGCCAGCAGCCGTGGGACACCTAAGGGGACCCAGTACTTC.